These 14 T cell receptor beta chains came from one sample sequenced in a study of OX40 agonist ivuxolimab in advanced cancers. The library was built by means of the immunoSEQ multiplex PCR assay. TCRdb retrieved this table from immuneACCESS and kept in-frame rearrangements only. Not all clones are present; in checked studies, unresolved V genes account for under half, and no reason is known for the remainder. This sample has around 110,000 clones in its table, and just under 95% of those were observed once. Clones ranked in the top ten supply about 0.14% of the sample. Sequencing was performed on CD4+ or CD8+ T cells sorted from blood, taken in a trial of the OX40 agonist ivuxolimab. These TCRs come from an adult with an advanced solid tumor such as melanoma, head and neck, liver or kidney cancer.

The V call is TRBV28, the J call TRBJ1-2; D unresolved. Germline V gene data show CDR1 as MDHEN and CDR2 as SYDVKM. The CDR3 is made up of 12 amino acids. Trimming pared 6 bases from V and 4 bases from J, leaving 9 bases between. CDR3 in DNA: TGTGCCAGCAGCCCAATTTCCTATGGCTACACCTTC. This gives the protein CASSPISYGYTF.

The chain links TRBV7-2 to TRBJ2-2; the D gene is possibly TRBD1 (6 bases). Germline V gene data show CDR1 as SGHTA and CDR2 as FQGNSA. This CDR3 has 15 residues. The V end lost 6 bases, the J end lost 7 bases, and 18 bases lay between the germline ends. CDR3: CASSPRDIWGGELFF. The DNA for the CDR3 is TGTGCCAGCAGTCCCAGGGACATTTGGGGCGGGGAGCTGTTTTTT.

This sequence joins TRBV5-6 and TRBJ2-2, with 7 bases aligning to TRBD2. Trimming took 2 bases from V and 6 from J; bases not matched to a gene: 7. CDR1 and CDR2 from the germline V gene are SGHDT and YYEEEE. The CDR3 extends over 15 amino acids. CDR3 amino acids: CASSFGGRAAGELFF. The CDR3 DNA is TGTGCCAGCAGCTTCGGCGGGAGAGCGGCCGGGGAGCTGTTTTTT. Filled out from reference TRBV5-6 and TRBJ2-2, the complete variable domain reads DAGVTQSPTHLIKTRGQQVTLRCSPKSGHDTVSWYQQALGQGPQFIFQYYEEEERQRGNFPDRFSGHQFPNYSSELNVNALLLGDSALYLCASSFGGRAAGELFFGEGSRLTVL.

V usage is TRBV28 and J usage is TRBJ1-1; no definite D call. V lost 3 bases and J 8 bases, leaving 13 bases between the germline ends. The germline CDR1 and CDR2 sequences are MDHEN and SYDVKM. This CDR3 has 13 residues. For the CDR3, the DNA is TGTGCCAGCAGTTTGGTTGGTGTTAACGAAGCTTTCTTT. Translating gives CASSLVGVNEAFF.

V is TRBV28 and J is TRBJ1-1, with D possibly TRBD1 on 5 matching bases. The length of the CDR3 is 15 residues. V was trimmed by 4 bases and J by 2 bases, leaving 14 bases between them. Germline assignment: CDR1 MDHEN and CDR2 SYDVKM. CDR3 in DNA: TGTGCCAGCAGTTCATTGCGGGGGAGTAACACTGAAGCTTTCTTT. This translates into CASSSLRGSNTEAFF.

This clone has only one observation. The V gene is TRBV6-4, the J gene TRBJ2-3; 7 nucleotides align to TRBD2. The germline V gene has CDR1 MRHNA and CDR2 SNTAGT. With 1 base clipped from V and 3 bases from J, the junction kept 4 bases outside the gene matches. This CDR3 has 15 amino acids. The CDR3 DNA reads TGTGCCAGCAGTGACTACGGCGGGGGAACAGATACGCAGTATTTT. Its translation: CASSDYGGGTDTQYF.

J is TRBJ1-2 and V is TRBV7-8; possible D gene TRBD1, 5 bases. Germline loops: CDR1 SGHVS, CDR2 FQNEAQ. V gave up 1 base and J gave up 5 bases, with 14 bases separating them. The CDR3 is made up of 15 amino acids. The CDR3 DNA is TGTGCCAGCAGCTTAGGCCCTACAGAGGGGTATGGCTACACCTTC. Translation gives CASSLGPTEGYGYTF.

This chain links TRBV5-4 with TRBJ2-7; 8 bases agree with TRBD2. The ends lost 1 base at V and 3 bases at J; junction bases unmatched: 6. The CDR3 extends over 15 amino acids. CDR1 and CDR2 (germline): SGHNT, YYREEE (reference sequence). The CDR3 region is CASSLFASGFYEQYF. CDR3 coding DNA: TGTGCCAGCAGCTTGTTCGCTAGCGGGTTCTACGAGCAGTACTTC.

The chain carries TRBV4-1 and TRBJ1-3; tentatively, D is TRBD1 (5 bases). V was shortened by 4 bases and J by 0 bases, with 19 bases between the two germline ends. Germline V gene lookup returns CDR1 MGHRA and CDR2 YSYEKL. CDR3 length: 18 residues. CDR3 DNA sequence: TGCGCCAGCAGCCCTTATGGGGGAGAGAAGATCTCTGGAAACACCATATATTTT. It yields the protein CASSPYGGEKISGNTIYF.

This clone was counted a single time. The V and J genes are TRBV18 and TRBJ2-7, with TRBD1 identical over 9 bases. Germline V lookup: CDR1 KGHSH, CDR2 LQKENI. This CDR3 is built from 15 residues. V lost 5 bases and J lost 2; bases outside the gene matches: 7. The CDR3 is CASSSTGGTTYEQYF. In DNA, the CDR3 is TGTGCCAGCTCATCAACAGGGGGCACAACCTACGAGCAGTACTTC. The full variable domain, its missing parts supplied by reference TRBV18 and TRBJ2-7, is NAGVMQNPRHLVRRRGQEARLRCSPMKGHSHVYWYRQLPEEGLKFMVYLQKENIIDESGMPKERFSAEFPKEGPSILRIQQVVRGDSAAYFCASSSTGGTTYEQYFGPGTRLTVT.

V gene TRBV2 combines with J gene TRBJ2-7; D remains ambiguous. The length of the CDR3 is 12 residues. CDR1 and CDR2 from the germline V gene are SNHLY and FYNNEI. Trimming took off 6 bases at V and 3 bases at J, with 9 bases between the two ends. The CDR3 coding sequence is TGTGCCAGCAGCCTCAGAGTCTACGAGCAGTACTTC. Translated: CASSLRVYEQYF.

The chain combines TRBV19 with TRBJ2-7, with D possibly matching TRBD2 (5 bases). The germline CDR1 and CDR2 sequences are LNHDA and SQIVND (reference sequence). V was trimmed by 7 bases and J by 2 bases, leaving 15 bases between them. This CDR3 region has 14 residues. The CDR3 DNA sequence: TGTGCCAGTACCACAACGGGGAGTCCCTACGAGCAGTACTTC. Protein: CASTTTGSPYEQYF.

V usage is TRBV9 and J usage is TRBJ2-7; 8 positions match TRBD1. Germline V gives CDR1 SGDLS, CDR2 YYNGEE. The CDR3 loop spans 16 amino acids. V trimming: 0 bases; J trimming: 3 bases; junction bases outside the gene matches: 8. This CDR3 is CASSVGQGTGGYEQYF. The CDR3 bases are TGTGCCAGCAGCGTAGGGCAGGGAACAGGGGGCTACGAGCAGTACTTC.

The J gene is TRBJ1-1, the V gene TRBV19; no clear D gene. Germline CDR1 LNHDA, CDR2 SQIVND (reference sequence). The CDR3 contains 14 residues. The V gene lost 3 bases and the J gene lost 2 bases, with 10 bases spanning the gap. The CDR3 is CASSITVDNTEAFF. The CDR3 DNA reads as TGTGCCAGTAGTATTACAGTAGATAACACTGAAGCTTTCTTT.